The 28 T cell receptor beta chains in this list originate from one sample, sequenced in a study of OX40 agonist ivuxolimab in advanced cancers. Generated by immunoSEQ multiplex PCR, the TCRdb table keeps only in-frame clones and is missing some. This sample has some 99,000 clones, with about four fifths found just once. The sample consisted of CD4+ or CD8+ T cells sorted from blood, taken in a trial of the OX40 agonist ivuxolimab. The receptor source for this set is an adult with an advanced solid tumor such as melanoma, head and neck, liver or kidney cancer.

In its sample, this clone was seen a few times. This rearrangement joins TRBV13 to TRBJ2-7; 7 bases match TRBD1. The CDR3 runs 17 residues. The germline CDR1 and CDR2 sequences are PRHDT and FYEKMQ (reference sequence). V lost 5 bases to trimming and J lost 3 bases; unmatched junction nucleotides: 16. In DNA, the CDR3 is TGTGCCAGCAGCGGGAGACAGGGCATCCAAAATCTCTACGAGCAGTACTTC. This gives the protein CASSGRQGIQNLYEQYF.

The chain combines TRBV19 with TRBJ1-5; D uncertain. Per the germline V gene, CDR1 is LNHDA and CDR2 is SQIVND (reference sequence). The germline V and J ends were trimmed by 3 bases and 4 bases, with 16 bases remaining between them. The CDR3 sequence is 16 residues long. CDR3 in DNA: TGTGCCAGTAGTATTTTGGGAATCAAAAATAATCAGCCCCAGCATTTT. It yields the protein CASSILGIKNNQPQHF. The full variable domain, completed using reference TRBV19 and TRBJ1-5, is DGGITQSPKYLFRKEGQNVTLSCEQNLNHDAMYWYRQDPGQGLRLIYYSQIVNDFQKGDIAEGYSVSREKKESFPLTVTSAQKNPTAFYLCASSILGIKNNQPQHFGDGTRLSIL.

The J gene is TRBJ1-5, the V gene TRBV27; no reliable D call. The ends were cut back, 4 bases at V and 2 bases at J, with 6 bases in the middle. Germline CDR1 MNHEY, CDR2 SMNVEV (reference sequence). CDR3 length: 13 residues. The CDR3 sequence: CASSWKGNQPQHF. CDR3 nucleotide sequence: TGTGCCAGCAGTTGGAAGGGCAATCAGCCCCAGCATTTT.

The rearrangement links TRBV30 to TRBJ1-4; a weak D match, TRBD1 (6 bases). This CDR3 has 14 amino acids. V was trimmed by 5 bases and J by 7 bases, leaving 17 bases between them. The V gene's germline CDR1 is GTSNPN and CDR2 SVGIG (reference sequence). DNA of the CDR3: TGTGCCTGGGCCGAGCGGGGGCGCGTTGAAAAACTGTTTTTT. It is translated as CAWAERGRVEKLFF.

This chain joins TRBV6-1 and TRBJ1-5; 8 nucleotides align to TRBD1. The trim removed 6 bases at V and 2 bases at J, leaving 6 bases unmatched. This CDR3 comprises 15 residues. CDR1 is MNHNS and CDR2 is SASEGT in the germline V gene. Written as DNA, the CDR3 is TGTGCCAGCAGCCAGGGGGCAGGAGGCAATCAGCCCCAGCATTTT. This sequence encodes CASSQGAGGNQPQHF.

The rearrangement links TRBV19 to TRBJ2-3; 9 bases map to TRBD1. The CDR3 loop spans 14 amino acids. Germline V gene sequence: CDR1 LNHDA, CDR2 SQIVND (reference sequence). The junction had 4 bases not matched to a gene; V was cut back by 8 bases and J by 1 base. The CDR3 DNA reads TGTGCCAGTGTGGGGACAGGGCGCACAGATACGCAGTATTTT. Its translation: CASVGTGRTDTQYF.

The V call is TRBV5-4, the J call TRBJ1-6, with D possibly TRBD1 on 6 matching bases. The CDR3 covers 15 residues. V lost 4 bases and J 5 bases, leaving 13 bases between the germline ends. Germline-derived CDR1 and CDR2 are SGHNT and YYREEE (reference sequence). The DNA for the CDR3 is TGTGCCAGCAGCCCCCAGGGGCGAGATAATTCACCCCTCCACTTT. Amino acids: CASSPQGRDNSPLHF. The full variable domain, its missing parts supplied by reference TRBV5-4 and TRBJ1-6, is ETGVTQSPTHLIKTRGQQVTLRCSSQSGHNTVSWYQQALGQGPQFIFQYYREEENGRGNFPPRFSGLQFPNYSSELNVNALELDDSALYLCASSPQGRDNSPLHFGNGTRLTVT.

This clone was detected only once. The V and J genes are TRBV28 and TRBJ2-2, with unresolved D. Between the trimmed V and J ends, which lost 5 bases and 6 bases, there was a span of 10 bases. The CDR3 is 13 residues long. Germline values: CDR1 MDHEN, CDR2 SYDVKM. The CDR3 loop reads CASSPRPAGELFF. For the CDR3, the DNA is TGTGCCAGCAGTCCGAGGCCGGCCGGGGAGCTGTTTTTT.

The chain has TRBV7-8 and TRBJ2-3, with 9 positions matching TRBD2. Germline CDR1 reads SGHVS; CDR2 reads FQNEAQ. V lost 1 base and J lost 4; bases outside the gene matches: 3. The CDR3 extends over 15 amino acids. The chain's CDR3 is CASSLGGRASDTQYF. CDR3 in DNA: TGTGCCAGCAGCTTAGGCGGGAGGGCCTCAGATACGCAGTATTTT. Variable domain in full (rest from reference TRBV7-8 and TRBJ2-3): GAGVSQSPRYKVAKRGQDVALRCDPISGHVSLFWYQQALGQGPEFLTYFQNEAQLDKSGLPSDRFFAERPEGSVSTLKIQRTQQEDSAVYLCASSLGGRASDTQYFGPGTRLTVL.

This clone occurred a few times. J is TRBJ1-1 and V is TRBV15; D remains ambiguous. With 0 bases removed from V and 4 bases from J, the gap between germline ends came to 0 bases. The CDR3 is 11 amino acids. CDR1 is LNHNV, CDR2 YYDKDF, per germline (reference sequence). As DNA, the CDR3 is TGTGCCACCAGCAGAGACACTGAAGCTTTCTTT. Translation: CATSRDTEAFF.

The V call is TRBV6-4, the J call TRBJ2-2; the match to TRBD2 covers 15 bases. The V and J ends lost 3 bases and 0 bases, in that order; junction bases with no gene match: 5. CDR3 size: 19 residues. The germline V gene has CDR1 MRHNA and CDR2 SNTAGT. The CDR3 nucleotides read TGTGCCAGCAGTGAAGTGGGACTAGCGGGAGGCGCGAACACCGGGGAGCTGTTTTTT. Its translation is CASSEVGLAGGANTGELFF.

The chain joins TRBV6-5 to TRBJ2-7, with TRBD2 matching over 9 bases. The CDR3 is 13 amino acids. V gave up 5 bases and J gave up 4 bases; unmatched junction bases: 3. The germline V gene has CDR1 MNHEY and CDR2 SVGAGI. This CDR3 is CASSLSGRYEQYF. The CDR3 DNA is TGTGCCAGCAGTCTAAGCGGGAGGTACGAGCAGTACTTC.

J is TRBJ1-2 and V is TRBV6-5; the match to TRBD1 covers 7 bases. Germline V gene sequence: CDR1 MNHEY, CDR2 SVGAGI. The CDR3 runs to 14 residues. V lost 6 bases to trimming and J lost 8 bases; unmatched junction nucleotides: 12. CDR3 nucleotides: TGTGCCAGCAGCCAAGCTCAAGGGGGCCGGGGCTACACCTTC. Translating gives CASSQAQGGRGYTF.

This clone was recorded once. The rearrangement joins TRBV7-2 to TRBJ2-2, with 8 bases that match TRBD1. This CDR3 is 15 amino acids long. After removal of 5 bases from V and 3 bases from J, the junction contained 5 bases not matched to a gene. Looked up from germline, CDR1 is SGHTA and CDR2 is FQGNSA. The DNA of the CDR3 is TGTGCCAGCAGCCACGACAGGGGCTACACCGGGGAGCTGTTTTTT. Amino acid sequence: CASSHDRGYTGELFF.

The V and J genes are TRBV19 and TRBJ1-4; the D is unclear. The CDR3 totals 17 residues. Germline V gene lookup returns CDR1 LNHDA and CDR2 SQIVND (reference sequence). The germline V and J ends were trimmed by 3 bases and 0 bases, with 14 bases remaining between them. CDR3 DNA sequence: TGTGCCAGTAGTATTAATATGGCCGCTGCAACTAATGAAAAACTGTTTTTT. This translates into CASSINMAAATNEKLFF.

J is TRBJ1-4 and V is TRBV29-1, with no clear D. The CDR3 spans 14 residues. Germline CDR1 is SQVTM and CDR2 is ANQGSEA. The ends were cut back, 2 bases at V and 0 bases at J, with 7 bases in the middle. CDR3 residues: CSVEMTATNEKLFF. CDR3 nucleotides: TGCAGCGTTGAAATGACTGCAACTAATGAAAAACTGTTTTTT.

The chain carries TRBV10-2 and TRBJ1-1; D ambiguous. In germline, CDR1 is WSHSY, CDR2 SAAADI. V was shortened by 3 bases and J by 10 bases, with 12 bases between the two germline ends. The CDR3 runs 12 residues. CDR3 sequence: CASSDGWEAAFF. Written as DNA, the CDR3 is TGCGCCAGCAGTGATGGATGGGAAGCAGCTTTCTTT.

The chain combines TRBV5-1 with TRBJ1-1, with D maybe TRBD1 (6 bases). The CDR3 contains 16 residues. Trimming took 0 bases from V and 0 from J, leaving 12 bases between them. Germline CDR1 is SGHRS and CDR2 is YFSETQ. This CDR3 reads CASSLGREGVNTEAFF. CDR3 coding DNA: TGCGCCAGCAGCTTGGGGCGGGAGGGGGTGAACACTGAAGCTTTCTTT.

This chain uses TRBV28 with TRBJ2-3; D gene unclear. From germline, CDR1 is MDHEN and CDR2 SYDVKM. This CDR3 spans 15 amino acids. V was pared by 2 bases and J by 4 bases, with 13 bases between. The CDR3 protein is CASSLGNRLADTQYF. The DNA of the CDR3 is TGTGCCAGCAGTTTAGGAAACCGGTTAGCAGATACGCAGTATTTT.

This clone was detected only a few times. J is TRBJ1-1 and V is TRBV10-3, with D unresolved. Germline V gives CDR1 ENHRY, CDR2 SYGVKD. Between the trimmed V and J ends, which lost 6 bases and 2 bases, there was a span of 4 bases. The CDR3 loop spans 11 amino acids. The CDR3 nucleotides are TGTGCCATCAGGGAAAACACTGAAGCTTTCTTT. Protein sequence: CAIRENTEAFF.

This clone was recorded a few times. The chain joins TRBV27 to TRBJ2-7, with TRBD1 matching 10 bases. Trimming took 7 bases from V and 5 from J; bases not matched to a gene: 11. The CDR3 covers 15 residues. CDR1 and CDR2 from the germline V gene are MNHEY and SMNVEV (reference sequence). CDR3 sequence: CASTHAGQGSHEQYF. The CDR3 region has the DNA TGTGCCAGCACCCATGCGGGACAGGGGAGCCACGAGCAGTACTTC.

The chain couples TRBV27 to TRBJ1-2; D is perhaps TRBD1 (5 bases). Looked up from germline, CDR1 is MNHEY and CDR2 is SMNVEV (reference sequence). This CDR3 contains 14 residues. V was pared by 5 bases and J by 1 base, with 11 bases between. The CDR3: CASSPRGFNYGYTF. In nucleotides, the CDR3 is TGTGCCAGCAGTCCACGGGGCTTTAACTATGGCTACACCTTC.

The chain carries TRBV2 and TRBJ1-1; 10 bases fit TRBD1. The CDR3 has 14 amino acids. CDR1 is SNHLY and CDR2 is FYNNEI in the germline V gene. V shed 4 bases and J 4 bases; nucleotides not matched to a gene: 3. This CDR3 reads CASSGRQGATEAFF. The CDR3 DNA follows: TGTGCCAGCAGTGGCCGACAGGGGGCCACTGAAGCTTTCTTT.

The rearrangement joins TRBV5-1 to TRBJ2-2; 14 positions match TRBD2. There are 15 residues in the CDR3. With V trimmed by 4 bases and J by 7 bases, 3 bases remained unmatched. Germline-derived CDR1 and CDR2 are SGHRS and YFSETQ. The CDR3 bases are TGCGCCAGCAGCCCGGGACTAGCGGGAGTCGGGGAGCTGTTTTTT. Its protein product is CASSPGLAGVGELFF.

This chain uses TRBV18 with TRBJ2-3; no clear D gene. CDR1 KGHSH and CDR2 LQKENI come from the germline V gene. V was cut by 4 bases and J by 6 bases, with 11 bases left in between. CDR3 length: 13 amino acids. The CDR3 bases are TGTGCCAGCTCACAAAATAATGCGGATACGCAGTATTTT. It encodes CASSQNNADTQYF.

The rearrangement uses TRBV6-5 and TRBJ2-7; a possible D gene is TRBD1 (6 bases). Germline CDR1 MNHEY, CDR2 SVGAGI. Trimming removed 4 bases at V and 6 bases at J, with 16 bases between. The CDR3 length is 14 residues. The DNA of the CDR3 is TGTGCCAGCAGTTCCCGGACAGAGGGGCTCGAGCAGTACTTC. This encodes CASSSRTEGLEQYF.

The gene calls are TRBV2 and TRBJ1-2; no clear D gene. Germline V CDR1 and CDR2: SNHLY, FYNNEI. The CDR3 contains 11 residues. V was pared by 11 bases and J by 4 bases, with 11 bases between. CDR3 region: CAGTRSYGYTF. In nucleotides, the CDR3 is TGTGCCGGTACCCGTTCCTATGGCTACACCTTC.

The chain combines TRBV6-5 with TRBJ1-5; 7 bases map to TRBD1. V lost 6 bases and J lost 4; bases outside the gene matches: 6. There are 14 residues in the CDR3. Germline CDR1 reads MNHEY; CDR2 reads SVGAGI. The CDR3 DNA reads TGTGCCAGCAGCCCCTCCAGGGGGAATCAGCCCCAGCATTTT. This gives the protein CASSPSRGNQPQHF.